Each of the 23 T cell receptor beta chains below was sequenced from the same sample in a study of T cells in Graves' hyperthyroidism and ophthalmopathy. RNA transcripts were the template for amplifying TCR beta CDR3 regions. Initially, a first-round RT-PCR of the TCR CDR3 employed the HTBI primer set. A single record per CDR3 protein comes from TCRdb applying MiXCR to the multiplex PCR reads. Seen here are about 560,000 distinct CDR3 sequences, approximately 15% observed once, and the top ten hold about 20%. Sequenced sample: blood. The receptors derive from a woman under 30 with Graves' hyperthyroidism.

This clonotype was counted ten times or more. The chain joins TRBV12-3 or TRBV12-4 to TRBJ1-1; D gene unclear. V lost 4 bases and J 6 bases, leaving 9 bases between the germline ends. The CDR3 sequence is 12 residues long. CDR3: CASSSGSAEAFF. For the CDR3, the DNA is TGTGCCAGCAGTTCCGGGAGTGCTGAAGCTTTCTTT.

This clonotype came up many times. For the CDR3, the DNA is TGTGCCAGCAGTGAAGGAGGGGGGGGCTCCTACAATGAGCAGTTCTTC. It codes for CASSEGGGGSYNEQFF. This chain uses TRBV2 with TRBJ2-1; possibly TRBD2 for D (7 bases). Germline V gene data show CDR1 as SNHLY and CDR2 as FYNNEI. V lost 1 base and J 0 bases, leaving 10 bases between the germline ends. The CDR3 has 16 amino acids.

The chain uses TRBV14 and TRBJ2-4; D might be TRBD1 (5 bases). The CDR3 has 14 residues. V lost 1 base and J lost 1, with 5 bases in between. Germline CDR1 SGHDN, CDR2 FVKESK. The CDR3 region has the DNA TGTGCCAGCAGCCAAGCAGGGGCCAAAAACATTCAGTACTTC. Residues: CASSQAGAKNIQYF.

Only a few counts were recorded for this clonotype. The V gene is TRBV6-1, the J gene TRBJ2-3; D tentatively fits TRBD1 or TRBD2 (5 bases each). Germline CDR1 and CDR2: MNHNS and SASEGT. Trimming took off 6 bases at V and 4 bases at J, with 14 bases between the two ends. The CDR3 contains 14 residues. The CDR3 here is CASRLVGAADTQYF. DNA for the CDR3: TGTGCCAGCAGACTAGTAGGGGCAGCAGATACGCAGTATTTT.

The chain joins TRBV20-1 to TRBJ1-1; D might be TRBD1 (5 bases). Trimming pared 0 bases from V and 12 bases from J, leaving 14 bases between. The length of the CDR3 is 12 residues. Germline lookup yields CDR1 DFQATT and CDR2 SNEGSKA (reference sequence). The DNA of the CDR3 is TGCAGTGCTAGAGATCCTGGGGGGGTAACTTTCTTT. Protein product: CSARDPGGVTFF.

This clonotype occurred many times. The CDR3: CASSSGGDQPQHF. As DNA, the CDR3 is TGTGCCAGCAGTTCGGGGGGCGATCAGCCCCAGCATTTT. The chain employs TRBV6-5 and TRBJ1-5; the D gene is possibly TRBD1 (6 bases). The CDR3 has 13 residues. Germline assignment: CDR1 MNHEY and CDR2 SVGAGI. The V end was cut by 4 bases, the J end by 5 bases, with 9 bases between.

This clonotype was counted between two and nine times. The chain combines TRBV7-9 with TRBJ2-7; D gene unclear. V lost 5 bases and J lost 0, with 14 bases in between. The CDR3 sequence is 15 residues long. From germline, CDR1 is SEHNR and CDR2 FQNEAQ (reference sequence). The CDR3 bases are TGTGCCAGCAGCCTACGGAGCGTATCCTCCTACGAGCAGTACTTC. Amino acid sequence: CASSLRSVSSYEQYF. Filled out from reference TRBV7-9 and TRBJ2-7, the complete variable domain reads DTGVSQNPRHKITKRGQNVTFRCDPISEHNRLYWYRQTLGQGPEFLTYFQNEAQLEKSRLLSDRFSAERPKGSFSTLEIQRTEQGDSAMYLCASSLRSVSSYEQYFGPGTRLTVT.

This clonotype was detected only a few times. The chain recombines TRBV28 with TRBJ1-5, with TRBD1 matching over 9 bases. V shed 10 bases and J 1 base; nucleotides not matched to a gene: 14. The CDR3 sequence is 17 residues long. CDR1 is MDHEN and CDR2 is SYDVKM in the germline V gene. DNA of the CDR3: TGTGCCACCCTAACCGGGACAGGGCCTCTAAGCAATCAGCCCCAGCATTTT. It codes for CATLTGTGPLSNQPQHF. The whole variable domain, filled in from reference TRBV28 and TRBJ1-5, reads DVKVTQSSRYLVKRTGEKVFLECVQDMDHENMFWYRQDPGLGLRLIYFSYDVKMKEKGDIPEGYSVSREKKERFSLILESASTNQTSMYLCATLTGTGPLSNQPQHFGDGTRLSIL.

This clonotype was detected ten times or more. The J gene is TRBJ2-3, the V gene TRBV11-3, with D unclear. From germline, CDR1 is SGHNT and CDR2 YENEEA. V was pared by 5 bases and J by 1 base, with 10 bases between. The CDR3 has 14 residues. The CDR3 DNA sequence: TGTGCCAGCAGCCGCTCAAGGGGCACAGATACGCAGTATTTT. Translation: CASSRSRGTDTQYF.

This clonotype has ten or more counts. The rearrangement links TRBV5-1 to TRBJ2-3, with D perhaps matching TRBD1 or TRBD2 (5 bases each). There are 14 residues in the CDR3. Germline CDR1 reads SGHRS; CDR2 reads YFSETQ. V gave up 0 bases and J gave up 2 bases, with 7 bases separating them. The CDR3: CASSLGGVTDTQYF. The CDR3 DNA follows: TGCGCCAGCAGCTTGGGAGGGGTCACAGATACGCAGTATTTT.

The rearrangement uses TRBV19 and TRBJ2-5; D is perhaps TRBD1 (6 bases). The CDR3 consists of 13 residues. CDR1 and CDR2 (germline): LNHDA, SQIVND (reference sequence). V lost 5 bases to trimming and J lost 4 bases, with 11 bases between them. This CDR3 is CASSFTGSETQYF. In DNA, the CDR3 is TGTGCCAGTAGTTTTACAGGGTCAGAGACCCAGTACTTC.

This CDR3 reads CASRPLAGGYNEQFF. In DNA, the CDR3 is TGTGCCAGCCGTCCACTAGCGGGGGGATACAATGAGCAGTTCTTC. The chain carries TRBV2 and TRBJ2-1, with 12 bases identical to TRBD2. CDR3 length: 15 residues. From germline, CDR1 is SNHLY and CDR2 FYNNEI. V dropped 8 bases and J dropped 4; count of bases not matched to a gene: 6.

This clonotype was recorded at least ten times. The chain recombines TRBV18 with TRBJ1-3; the match to TRBD1 covers 7 bases. Germline V CDR1 and CDR2: KGHSH, LQKENI. This CDR3 has 14 amino acids. Trimming cost V 3 bases and J 3 bases; bases outside gene matches: 2. The CDR3 loop reads CASSPTGDGNTIYF. CDR3 in DNA: TGTGCCAGCTCACCTACAGGGGATGGAAACACCATATATTTT.

This clonotype was counted only a few times. The chain employs TRBV20-1 and TRBJ2-7, with a possible D match to TRBD2 (7 bases). This CDR3 region has 14 residues. Germline V gene data show CDR1 as DFQATT and CDR2 as SNEGSKA (reference sequence). The V and J ends lost 6 bases and 6 bases respectively, with 21 bases between them. The CDR3 spells CSAKGGASASEQYF. Written as DNA, the CDR3 is TGCAGTGCGAAGGGGGGGGCTAGCGCGAGCGAGCAGTACTTC.

This clonotype was seen a handful of times. The V call is TRBV18, the J call TRBJ1-1; unclear D gene. The CDR3 covers 13 residues. Germline V CDR1 and CDR2: KGHSH, LQKENI. V lost 3 bases, J lost 1 base, and 6 bases lay in between. In DNA form, the CDR3 reads TGTGCCAGCTCACCGGAGGGGAACACTGAAGCTTTCTTT. Encoded protein: CASSPEGNTEAFF. The full variable domain, with the rest looked up from reference TRBV18 and TRBJ1-1, is NAGVMQNPRHLVRRRGQEARLRCSPMKGHSHVYWYRQLPEEGLKFMVYLQKENIIDESGMPKERFSAEFPKEGPSILRIQQVVRGDSAAYFCASSPEGNTEAFFGQGTRLTVV.

The chain combines TRBV29-1 with TRBJ2-7; D call uncertain. The CDR3 totals 10 residues. Germline loops: CDR1 SQVTM, CDR2 ANQGSEA. V was clipped by 6 bases and J by 6 bases, with 9 bases between them. The CDR3 region has the DNA TGCAGCGTAACCCTGGGCGAGCAGTACTTC. Translating it yields CSVTLGEQYF.

This clonotype was counted between two and nine times. Relative to the germline gene, one junction end is altered; a read error may explain this. The chain carries TRBV12-3 or TRBV12-4 and TRBJ1-6, with unresolved D. There are 16 residues in the CDR3. The DNA of the CDR3 is TGTGCCGGCAGTTCCAGTCGACGGGTTTTCAATTCACCCCTCCACTTT. It translates to CAGSSSRRVFNSPLHF.

Many counts were recorded for this clonotype. The rearrangement joins TRBV11-3 to TRBJ1-1, with D hard to call. V lost 0 bases and J lost 3, with 11 bases in between. CDR1 is SGHNT and CDR2 is YENEEA in the germline V gene. The CDR3 runs 15 residues. For the CDR3, the DNA is TGTGCCAGCAGCTTAGAGGTGCAGTTCCACACTGAAGCTTTCTTT. This gives the protein CASSLEVQFHTEAFF.

Regarding this clonotype: Being one base from a much bigger clone, this may be a read error. The chain recombines TRBV2 with TRBJ2-1; a weak D match, TRBD2 (5 bases). The germline V and J ends were trimmed by 10 bases and 11 bases, with 18 bases remaining between them. Looked up from germline, CDR1 is SNHLY and CDR2 is FYNNEI. The CDR3 is 12 residues long. Here the CDR3 reads CAILVASNKQFF. DNA for the CDR3: TGTGCCATCCTGGTAGCGAGTAATAAGCAGTTCTTC.

This clonotype was picked up a small number of times. The chain combines TRBV19 with TRBJ1-5; 9 positions agree with TRBD1. The CDR3 runs to 14 residues. J was trimmed by 4 bases and V by 5 bases; bases with no gene match: 3. Germline V lookup: CDR1 LNHDA, CDR2 SQIVND (reference sequence). The CDR3 sequence is CASSGDRANQPQHF. For the CDR3, the DNA is TGTGCCAGTAGTGGGGACAGGGCGAATCAGCCCCAGCATTTT.

This clonotype has more than one count but fewer than ten. This chain joins TRBV15 and TRBJ2-5; TRBD2 matches 8 bases. Germline V gene data show CDR1 as LNHNV and CDR2 as YYDKDF (reference sequence). The CDR3 spans 16 residues. Unmatched junction bases numbered 8, after V lost 0 bases and J lost 5 bases. The CDR3 loop reads CATSRDMSGGWETQYF. In nucleotides, the CDR3 is TGTGCCACCAGCAGAGATATGTCGGGGGGGTGGGAGACCCAGTACTTC.

The rearrangement uses TRBV30 and TRBJ2-3, with 11 bases aligning to TRBD2. In germline, CDR1 is GTSNPN, CDR2 SVGIG (reference sequence). The V and J ends lost 8 bases and 4 bases, in that order; junction bases with no gene match: 8. The CDR3 consists of 14 residues. CDR3 coding DNA: TGTGCCGGACAAACTAGCGGGAGATCAGATACGCAGTATTTT. This encodes CAGQTSGRSDTQYF.

This clonotype showed up many times. This chain joins TRBV6-5 and TRBJ1-1; D unresolved. Looked up from germline, CDR1 is MNHEY and CDR2 is SVGAGI. The CDR3 consists of 14 residues. V dropped 2 bases and J dropped 3 bases, with 10 bases sitting between them. The CDR3 sequence: CASSYRRGYTEAFF. CDR3 nucleotides: TGTGCCAGCAGTTACAGACGAGGTTACACTGAAGCTTTCTTT.